Listed here are 2 T cell receptor beta chains from one sample, sequenced in a study of blood T cell repertoires in COVID-19. Here immunoSEQ multiplex PCR was the method, and the copy in TCRdb shows in-frame clones only, minus some. The table includes 70,000 to 90,000 clones, around 80% detected once. The sample comprised peripheral blood. The source of these receptors is a man in his 70s with acute or convalescent COVID-19.

The chain uses TRBV11-2 and TRBJ2-1, with 10 bases lining up with TRBD2. The CDR3 is 15 amino acids. With V trimmed by 3 bases and J by 4 bases, 3 bases remained unmatched. Germline-derived CDR1 and CDR2 are SGHAT and FQNNGV. The CDR3 protein is CASSFAAGGYNEQFF. CDR3 DNA sequence: TGTGCCAGCAGCTTCGCAGCGGGGGGGTACAATGAGCAGTTCTTC.

The J gene is TRBJ1-1, the V gene TRBV5-6; TRBD1 aligns across 7 bases. CDR1 is SGHDT, CDR2 YYEEEE, per germline. Unmatched junction bases numbered 11, after V lost 4 bases and J lost 2 bases. This CDR3 spans 16 amino acids. Written as DNA, the CDR3 is TGTGCCAGCAGCGGAGGCCCGGGACAGACTAACACTGAAGCTTTCTTT. Amino acids: CASSGGPGQTNTEAFF.